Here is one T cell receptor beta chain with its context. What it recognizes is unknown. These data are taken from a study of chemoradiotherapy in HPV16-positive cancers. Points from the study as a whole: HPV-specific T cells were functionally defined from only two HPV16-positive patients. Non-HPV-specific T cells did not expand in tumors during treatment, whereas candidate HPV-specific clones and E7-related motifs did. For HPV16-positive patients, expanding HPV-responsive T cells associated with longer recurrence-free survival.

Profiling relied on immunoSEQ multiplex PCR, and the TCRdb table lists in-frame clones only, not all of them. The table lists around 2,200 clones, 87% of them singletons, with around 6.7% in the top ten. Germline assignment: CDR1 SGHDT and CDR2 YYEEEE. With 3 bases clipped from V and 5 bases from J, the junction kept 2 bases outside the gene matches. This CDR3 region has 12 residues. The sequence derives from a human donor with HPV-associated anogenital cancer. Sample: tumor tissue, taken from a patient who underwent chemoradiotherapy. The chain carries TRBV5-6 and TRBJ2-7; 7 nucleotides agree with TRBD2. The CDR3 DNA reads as TGTGCCAGCAGCTGGGGGAGGGACGAGCAGTACTTC. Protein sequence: CASSWGRDEQYF. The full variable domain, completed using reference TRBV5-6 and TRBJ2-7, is DAGVTQSPTHLIKTRGQQVTLRCSPKSGHDTVSWYQQALGQGPQFIFQYYEEEERQRGNFPDRFSGHQFPNYSSELNVNALLLGDSALYLCASSWGRDEQYFGPGTRLTVT.